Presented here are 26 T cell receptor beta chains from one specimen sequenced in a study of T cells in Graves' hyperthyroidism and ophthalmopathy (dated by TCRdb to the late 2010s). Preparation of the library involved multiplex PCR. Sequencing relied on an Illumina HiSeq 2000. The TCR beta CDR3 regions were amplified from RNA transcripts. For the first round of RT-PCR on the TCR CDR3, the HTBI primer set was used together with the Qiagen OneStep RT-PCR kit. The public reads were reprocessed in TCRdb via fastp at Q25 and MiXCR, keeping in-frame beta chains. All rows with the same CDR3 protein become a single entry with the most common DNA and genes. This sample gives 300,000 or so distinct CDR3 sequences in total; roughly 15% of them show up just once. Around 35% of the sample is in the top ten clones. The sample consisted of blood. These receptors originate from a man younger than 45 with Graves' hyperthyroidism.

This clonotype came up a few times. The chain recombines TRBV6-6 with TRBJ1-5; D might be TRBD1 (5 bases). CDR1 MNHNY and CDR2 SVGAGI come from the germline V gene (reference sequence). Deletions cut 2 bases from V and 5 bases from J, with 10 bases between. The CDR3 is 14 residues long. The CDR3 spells CASSYETADQPQHF. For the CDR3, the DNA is TGTGCCAGCAGTTACGAGACAGCGGATCAGCCCCAGCATTTT.

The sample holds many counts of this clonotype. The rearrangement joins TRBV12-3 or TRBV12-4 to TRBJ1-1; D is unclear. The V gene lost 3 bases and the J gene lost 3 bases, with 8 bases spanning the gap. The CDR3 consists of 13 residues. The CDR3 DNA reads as TGTGCCAGCAGTTTGTGGATGGACACTGAAGCTTTCTTT. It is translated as CASSLWMDTEAFF.

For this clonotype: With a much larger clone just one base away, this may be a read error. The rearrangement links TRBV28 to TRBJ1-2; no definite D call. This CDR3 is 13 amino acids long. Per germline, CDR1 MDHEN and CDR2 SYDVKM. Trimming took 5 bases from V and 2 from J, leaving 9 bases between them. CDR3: CASSEGCNYGYTF. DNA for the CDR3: TGTGCCAGCAGTGAGGGTTGCAACTATGGCTACACCTTC.

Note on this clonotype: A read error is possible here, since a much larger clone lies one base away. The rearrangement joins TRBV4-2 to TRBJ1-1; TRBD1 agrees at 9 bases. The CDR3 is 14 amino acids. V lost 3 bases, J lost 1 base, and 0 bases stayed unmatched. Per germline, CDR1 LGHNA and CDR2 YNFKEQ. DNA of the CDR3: TGTGCCAGCAGCCAGGACAGGGGGAACACTGAAGCTTTCTTT. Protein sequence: CASSQDRGNTEAFF.

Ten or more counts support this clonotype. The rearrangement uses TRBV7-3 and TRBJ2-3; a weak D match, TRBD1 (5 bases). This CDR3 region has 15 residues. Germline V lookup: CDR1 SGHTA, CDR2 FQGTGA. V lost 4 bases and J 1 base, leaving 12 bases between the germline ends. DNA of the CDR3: TGTGCCAGCAGCTACCAGGGCAGGCGCACAGATACGCAGTATTTT. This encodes CASSYQGRRTDTQYF.

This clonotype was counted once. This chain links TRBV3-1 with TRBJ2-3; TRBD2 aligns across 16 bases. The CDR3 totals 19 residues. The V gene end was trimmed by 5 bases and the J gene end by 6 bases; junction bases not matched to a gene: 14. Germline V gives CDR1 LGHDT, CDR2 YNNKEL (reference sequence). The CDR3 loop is CASSSTSGTSGRGRDTQYF. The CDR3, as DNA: TGTGCCAGCAGCTCGACCTCCGGGACTAGCGGGAGGGGGCGGGATACGCAGTATTTT.

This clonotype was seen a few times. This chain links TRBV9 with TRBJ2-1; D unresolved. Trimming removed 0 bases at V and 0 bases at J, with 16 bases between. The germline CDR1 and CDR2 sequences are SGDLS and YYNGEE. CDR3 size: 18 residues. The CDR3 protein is CASSVEVGREHSYNEQFF. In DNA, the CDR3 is TGTGCCAGCAGCGTAGAGGTTGGTCGCGAGCACTCCTACAATGAGCAGTTCTTC. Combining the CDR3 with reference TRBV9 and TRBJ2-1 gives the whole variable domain DSGVTQTPKHLITATGQRVTLRCSPRSGDLSVYWYQQSLDQGLQFLIQYYNGEERAKGNILERFSAQQFPDLHSELNLSSLELGDSALYFCASSVEVGREHSYNEQFFGPGTRLTVL.

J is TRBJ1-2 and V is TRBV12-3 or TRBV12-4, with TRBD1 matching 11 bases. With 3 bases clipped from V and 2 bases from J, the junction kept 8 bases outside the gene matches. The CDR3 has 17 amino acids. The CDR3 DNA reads TGTGCCAGCAGTTTCGCCCCCGGGGACAGGGGGAACTATGGCTACACCTTC. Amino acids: CASSFAPGDRGNYGYTF.

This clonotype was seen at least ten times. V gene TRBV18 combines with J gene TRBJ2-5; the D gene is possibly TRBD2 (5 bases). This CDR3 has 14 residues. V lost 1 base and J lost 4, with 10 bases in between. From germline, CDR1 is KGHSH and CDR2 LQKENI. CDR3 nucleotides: TGTGCCAGCTCACCACTCTTCGAGGGAGAGACCCAGTACTTC. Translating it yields CASSPLFEGETQYF. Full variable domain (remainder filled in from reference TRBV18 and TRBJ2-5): NAGVMQNPRHLVRRRGQEARLRCSPMKGHSHVYWYRQLPEEGLKFMVYLQKENIIDESGMPKERFSAEFPKEGPSILRIQQVVRGDSAAYFCASSPLFEGETQYFGPGTRLLVL.

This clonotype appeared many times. As DNA, the CDR3 is TGTGCCAGCAGCTCAAACAGTATCAATGGCTACACCTTC. Its protein is CASSSNSINGYTF. The chain uses TRBV5-8 and TRBJ1-2; D unclear. Deletions cut 3 bases from V and 6 bases from J, with 12 bases between. The CDR3 is 13 residues long. Germline V gene data show CDR1 as SGHTS and CDR2 as YDEGEE.

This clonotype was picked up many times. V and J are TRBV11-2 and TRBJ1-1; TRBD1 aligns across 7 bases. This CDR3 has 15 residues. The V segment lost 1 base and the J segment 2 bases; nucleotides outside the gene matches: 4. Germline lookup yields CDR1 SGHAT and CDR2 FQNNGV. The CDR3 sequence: CASSLAGGANTEAFF. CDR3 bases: TGTGCCAGCAGCTTAGCAGGGGGGGCAAACACTGAAGCTTTCTTT.

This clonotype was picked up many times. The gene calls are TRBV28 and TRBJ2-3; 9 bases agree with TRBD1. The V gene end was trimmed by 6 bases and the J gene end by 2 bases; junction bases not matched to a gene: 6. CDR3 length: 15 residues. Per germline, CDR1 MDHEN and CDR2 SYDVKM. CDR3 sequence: CASRFRDRATDTQYF. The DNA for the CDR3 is TGTGCCAGCAGGTTCCGGGACAGGGCCACAGATACGCAGTATTTT. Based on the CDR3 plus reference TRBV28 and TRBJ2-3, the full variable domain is DVKVTQSSRYLVKRTGEKVFLECVQDMDHENMFWYRQDPGLGLRLIYFSYDVKMKEKGDIPEGYSVSREKKERFSLILESASTNQTSMYLCASRFRDRATDTQYFGPGTRLTVL.

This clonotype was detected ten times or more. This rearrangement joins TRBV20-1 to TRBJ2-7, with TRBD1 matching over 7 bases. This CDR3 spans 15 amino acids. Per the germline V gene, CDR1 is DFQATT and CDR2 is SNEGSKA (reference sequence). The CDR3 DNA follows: TGCAGGGTTCTGGGCTTCGGGCAGGGGGCCTACGAGCAGTACTTC. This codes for CRVLGFGQGAYEQYF.

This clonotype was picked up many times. The CDR3 sequence is CATRVGSTFETQYF. In nucleotides, the CDR3 is TGTGCCACCAGGGTGGGTAGCACCTTCGAGACCCAGTACTTC. This rearrangement joins TRBV6-1 to TRBJ2-5; D possibly corresponds to TRBD1 (5 bases). Germline V gene lookup returns CDR1 MNHNS and CDR2 SASEGT. This CDR3 contains 14 residues. V was cut by 10 bases and J by 5 bases, with 20 bases left in between.

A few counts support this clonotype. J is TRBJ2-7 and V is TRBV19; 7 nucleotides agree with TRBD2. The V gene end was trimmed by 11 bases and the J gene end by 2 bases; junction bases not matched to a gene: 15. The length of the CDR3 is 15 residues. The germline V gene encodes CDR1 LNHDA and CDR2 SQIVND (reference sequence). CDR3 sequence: CASGESGMRTYEQYF. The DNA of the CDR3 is TGTGCCTCCGGAGAAAGCGGGATGCGGACCTACGAGCAGTACTTC.

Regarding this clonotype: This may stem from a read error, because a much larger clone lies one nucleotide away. The CDR3, as DNA: TGTGCCTGGAGTAAGGGTAGCGGGAGACAGCAGTACTTC. Translating gives CAWSKGSGRQQYF. The genes are TRBV30 and TRBJ2-7; TRBD2 agrees at 9 bases. The CDR3 runs to 13 residues. V shed 2 bases and J 8 bases; nucleotides not matched to a gene: 7. Germline V gives CDR1 GTSNPN, CDR2 SVGIG (reference sequence).

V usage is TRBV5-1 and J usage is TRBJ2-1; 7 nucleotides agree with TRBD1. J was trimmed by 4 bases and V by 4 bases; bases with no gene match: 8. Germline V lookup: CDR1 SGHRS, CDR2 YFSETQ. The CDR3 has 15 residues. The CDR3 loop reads CASSRSEGAYNEQFF. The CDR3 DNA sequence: TGCGCCAGCAGCCGCAGCGAGGGGGCTTACAATGAGCAGTTCTTC. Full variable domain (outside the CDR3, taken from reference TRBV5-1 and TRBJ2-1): KAGVTQTPRYLIKTRGQQVTLSCSPISGHRSVSWYQQTPGQGLQFLFEYFSETQRNKGNFPGRFSGRQFSNSRSEMNVSTLELGDSALYLCASSRSEGAYNEQFFGPGTRLTVL.

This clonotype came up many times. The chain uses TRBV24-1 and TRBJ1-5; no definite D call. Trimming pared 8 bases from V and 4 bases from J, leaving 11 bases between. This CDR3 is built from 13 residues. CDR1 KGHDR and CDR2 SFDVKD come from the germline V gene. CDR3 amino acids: CATIPEENQPQHF. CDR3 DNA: TGTGCCACCATTCCGGAAGAGAATCAGCCCCAGCATTTT.

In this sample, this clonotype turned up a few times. CDR3 loop: CASSINRNTYGYTF. For the CDR3, the DNA is TGTGCCAGTAGTATTAACCGAAACACCTATGGCTACACCTTC. The V gene is TRBV19, the J gene TRBJ1-2; no firm D call. The CDR3 has 14 residues. Trimming left V 3 bases short and J 4 bases short, with 12 bases between. Germline loops: CDR1 LNHDA, CDR2 SQIVND (reference sequence).

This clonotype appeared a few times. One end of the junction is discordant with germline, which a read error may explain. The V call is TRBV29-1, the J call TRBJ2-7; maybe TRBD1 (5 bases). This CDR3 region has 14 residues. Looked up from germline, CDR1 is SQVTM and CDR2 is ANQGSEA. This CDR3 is CSVVDSFGFYGQYF. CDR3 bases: TGCAGCGTTGTAGACAGTTTCGGTTTCTACGGGCAGTACTTC.

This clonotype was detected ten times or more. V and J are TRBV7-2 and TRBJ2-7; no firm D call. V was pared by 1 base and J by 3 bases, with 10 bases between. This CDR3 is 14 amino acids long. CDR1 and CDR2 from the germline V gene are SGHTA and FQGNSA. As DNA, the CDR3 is TGTGCCAGCAGCTTAGTTCCCAGTCTCTACGAGCAGTACTTC. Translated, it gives CASSLVPSLYEQYF. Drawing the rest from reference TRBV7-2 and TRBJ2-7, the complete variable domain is GAGVSQSPSNKVTEKGKDVELRCDPISGHTALYWYRQSLGQGLEFLIYFQGNSAPDKSGLPSDRFSAERTGGSVSTLTIQRTQQEDSAVYLCASSLVPSLYEQYFGPGTRLTVT.

The CDR3 protein is CATSRPGGTDTQYF. CDR3 sequence (DNA): TGTGCCACCAGTAGACCGGGAGGGACAGATACGCAGTATTTT. V gene TRBV24-1 combines with J gene TRBJ2-3, with TRBD2 identical over 8 bases. V trimming: 6 bases; J trimming: 3 bases; junction bases outside the gene matches: 4. This CDR3 has 14 residues. The germline CDR1 and CDR2 sequences are KGHDR and SFDVKD.

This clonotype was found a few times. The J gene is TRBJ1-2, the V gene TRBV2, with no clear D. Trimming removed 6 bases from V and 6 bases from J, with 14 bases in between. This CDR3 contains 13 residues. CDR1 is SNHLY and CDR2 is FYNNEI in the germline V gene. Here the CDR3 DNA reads TGTGCCAGCAGCCTCGGGTCTCGAGATGGCTACACCTTC. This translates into CASSLGSRDGYTF.

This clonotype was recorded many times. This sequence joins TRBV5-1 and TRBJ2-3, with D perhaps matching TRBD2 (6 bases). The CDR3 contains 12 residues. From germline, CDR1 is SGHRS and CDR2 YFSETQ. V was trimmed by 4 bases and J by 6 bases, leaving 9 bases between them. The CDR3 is CASSPGEDTQYF. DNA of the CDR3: TGCGCCAGCAGCCCGGGGGAGGATACGCAGTATTTT.

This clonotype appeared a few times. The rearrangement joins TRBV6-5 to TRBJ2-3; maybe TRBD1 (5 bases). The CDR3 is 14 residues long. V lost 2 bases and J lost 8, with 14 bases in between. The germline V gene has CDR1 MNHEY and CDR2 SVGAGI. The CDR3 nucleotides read TGTGCCAGCAGTTACCGGCAGGGTGGAGTTACGCAGTATTTT. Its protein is CASSYRQGGVTQYF.

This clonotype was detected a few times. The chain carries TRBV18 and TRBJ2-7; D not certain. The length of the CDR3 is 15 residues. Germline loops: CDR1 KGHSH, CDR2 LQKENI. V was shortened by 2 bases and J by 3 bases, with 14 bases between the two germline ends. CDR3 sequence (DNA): TGTGCCAGCTCACCAGGCTGGCGGACGAGCTACGAGCAGTACTTC. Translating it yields CASSPGWRTSYEQYF.